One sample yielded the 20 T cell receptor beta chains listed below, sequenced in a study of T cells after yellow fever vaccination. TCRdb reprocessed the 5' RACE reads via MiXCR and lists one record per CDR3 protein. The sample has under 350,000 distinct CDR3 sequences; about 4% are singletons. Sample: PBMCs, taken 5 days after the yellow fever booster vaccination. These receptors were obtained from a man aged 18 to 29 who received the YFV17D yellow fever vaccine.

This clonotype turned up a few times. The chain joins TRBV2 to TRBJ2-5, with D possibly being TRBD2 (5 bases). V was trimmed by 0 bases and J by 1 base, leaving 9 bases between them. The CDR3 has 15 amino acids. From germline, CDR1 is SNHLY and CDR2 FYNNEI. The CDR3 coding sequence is TGTGCCAGCAGTGAAGCCACTAGAGGCCAAGAGACCCAGTACTTC. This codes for CASSEATRGQETQYF.

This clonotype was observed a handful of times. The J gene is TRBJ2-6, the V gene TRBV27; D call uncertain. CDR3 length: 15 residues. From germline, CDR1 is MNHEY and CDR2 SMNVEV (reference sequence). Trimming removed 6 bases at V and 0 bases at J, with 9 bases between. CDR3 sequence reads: CASRSVLSGANVLTF. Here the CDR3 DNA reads TGTGCCAGCAGGTCCGTTCTCTCTGGGGCCAACGTCCTGACTTTC.

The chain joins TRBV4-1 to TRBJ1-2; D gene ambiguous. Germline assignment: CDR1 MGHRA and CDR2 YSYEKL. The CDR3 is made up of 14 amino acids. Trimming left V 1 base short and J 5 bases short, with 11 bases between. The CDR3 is CASSQGDQFYGYTF. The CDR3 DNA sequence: TGCGCCAGCAGCCAAGGGGATCAGTTTTATGGCTACACCTTC.

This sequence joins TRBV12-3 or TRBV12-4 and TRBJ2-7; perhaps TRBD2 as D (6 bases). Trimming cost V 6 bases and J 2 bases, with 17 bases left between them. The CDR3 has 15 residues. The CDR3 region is CASSMGGQGTYEQYF. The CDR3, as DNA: TGTGCCAGCAGCATGGGGGGTCAGGGAACCTACGAGCAGTACTTC.

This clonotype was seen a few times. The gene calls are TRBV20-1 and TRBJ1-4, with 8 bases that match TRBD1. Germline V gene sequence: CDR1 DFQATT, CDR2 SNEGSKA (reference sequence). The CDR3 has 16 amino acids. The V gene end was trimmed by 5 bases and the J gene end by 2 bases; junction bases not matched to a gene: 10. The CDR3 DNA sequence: TGCAGTGCTGGAGGACAGGGAGGGAACACTAATGAAAAACTGTTTTTT. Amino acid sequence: CSAGGQGGNTNEKLFF.

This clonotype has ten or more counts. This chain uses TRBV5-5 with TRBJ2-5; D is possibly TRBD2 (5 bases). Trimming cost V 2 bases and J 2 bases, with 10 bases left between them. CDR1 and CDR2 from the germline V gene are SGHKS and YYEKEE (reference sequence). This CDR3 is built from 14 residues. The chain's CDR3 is CASSFPGRQETQYF. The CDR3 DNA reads TGTGCCAGCAGCTTCCCGGGAAGACAAGAGACCCAGTACTTC.

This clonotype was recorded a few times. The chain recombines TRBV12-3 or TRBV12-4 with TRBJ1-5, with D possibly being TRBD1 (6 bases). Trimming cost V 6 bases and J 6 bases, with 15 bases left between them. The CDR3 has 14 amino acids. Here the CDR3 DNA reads TGTGCCAGCAGCGGTGGGGGGCCCGGTCAGCCCCAGCATTTT. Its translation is CASSGGGPGQPQHF.

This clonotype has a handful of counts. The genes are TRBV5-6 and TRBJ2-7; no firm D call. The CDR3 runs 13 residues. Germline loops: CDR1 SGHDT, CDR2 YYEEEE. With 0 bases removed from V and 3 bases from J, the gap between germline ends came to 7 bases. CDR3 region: CASSLVRHYEQYF. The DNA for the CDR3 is TGTGCCAGCAGCTTGGTCAGACACTACGAGCAGTACTTC.

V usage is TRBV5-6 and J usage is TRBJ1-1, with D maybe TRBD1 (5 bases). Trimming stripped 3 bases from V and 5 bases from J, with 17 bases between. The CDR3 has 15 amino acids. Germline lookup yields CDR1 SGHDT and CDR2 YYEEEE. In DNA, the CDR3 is TGTGCCAGCAGCTGGATGGGGGTGATGGCGACTGAAGCTTTCTTT. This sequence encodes CASSWMGVMATEAFF.

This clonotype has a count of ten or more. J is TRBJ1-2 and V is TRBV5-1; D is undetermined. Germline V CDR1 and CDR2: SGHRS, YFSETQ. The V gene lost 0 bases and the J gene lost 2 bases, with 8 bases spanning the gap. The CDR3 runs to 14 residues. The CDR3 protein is CASSLVPENYGYTF. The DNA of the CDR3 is TGCGCCAGCAGCTTGGTTCCGGAGAACTATGGCTACACCTTC.

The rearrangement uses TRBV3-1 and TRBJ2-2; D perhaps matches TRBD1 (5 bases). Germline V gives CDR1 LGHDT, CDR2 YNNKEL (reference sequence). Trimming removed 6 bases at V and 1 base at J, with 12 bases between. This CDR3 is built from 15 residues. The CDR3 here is CASSLWGMNTGELFF. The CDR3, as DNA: TGTGCCAGCAGTCTGTGGGGCATGAACACCGGGGAGCTGTTTTTT.

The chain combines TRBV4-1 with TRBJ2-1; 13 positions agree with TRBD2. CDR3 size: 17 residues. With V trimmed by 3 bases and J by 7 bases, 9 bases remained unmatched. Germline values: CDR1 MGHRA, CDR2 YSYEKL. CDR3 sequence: CASSQAATSGGGNEQFF. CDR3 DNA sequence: TGCGCCAGCAGCCAGGCCGCTACTAGCGGGGGGGGAAATGAGCAGTTCTTC.

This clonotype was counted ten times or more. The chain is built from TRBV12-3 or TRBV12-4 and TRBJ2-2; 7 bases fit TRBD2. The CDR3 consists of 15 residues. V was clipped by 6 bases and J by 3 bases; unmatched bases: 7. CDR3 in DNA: TGTGCCAGCAGCCTTAGCGGGTTTGACACCGGGGAGCTGTTTTTT. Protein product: CASSLSGFDTGELFF.

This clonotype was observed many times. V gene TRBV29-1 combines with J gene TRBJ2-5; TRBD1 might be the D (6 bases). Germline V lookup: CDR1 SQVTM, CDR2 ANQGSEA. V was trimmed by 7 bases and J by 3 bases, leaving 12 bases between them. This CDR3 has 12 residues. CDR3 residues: CSDLTGKETQYF. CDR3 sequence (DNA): TGCAGCGACCTGACAGGCAAAGAGACCCAGTACTTC.

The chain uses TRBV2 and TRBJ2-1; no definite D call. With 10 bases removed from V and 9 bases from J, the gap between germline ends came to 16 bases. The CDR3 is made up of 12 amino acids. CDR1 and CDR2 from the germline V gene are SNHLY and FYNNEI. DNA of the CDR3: TGTGCCACCCGAATCGCCGTCGGTGAGCAGTTCTTC. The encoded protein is CATRIAVGEQFF.

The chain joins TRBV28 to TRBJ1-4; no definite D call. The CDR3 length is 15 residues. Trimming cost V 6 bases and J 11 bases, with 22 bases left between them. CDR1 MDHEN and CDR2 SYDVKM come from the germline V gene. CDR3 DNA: TGTGCCAGCAGATCACGGACGAACCAGCTTGGCAAACTGTTTTTT. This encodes CASRSRTNQLGKLFF.

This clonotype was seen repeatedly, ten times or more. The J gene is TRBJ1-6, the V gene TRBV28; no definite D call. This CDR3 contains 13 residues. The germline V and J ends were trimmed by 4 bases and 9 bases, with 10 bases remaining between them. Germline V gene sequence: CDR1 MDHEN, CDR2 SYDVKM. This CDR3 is CASSWERRSPLHF. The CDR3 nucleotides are TGTGCCAGCAGTTGGGAAAGACGTTCACCCCTCCACTTT.

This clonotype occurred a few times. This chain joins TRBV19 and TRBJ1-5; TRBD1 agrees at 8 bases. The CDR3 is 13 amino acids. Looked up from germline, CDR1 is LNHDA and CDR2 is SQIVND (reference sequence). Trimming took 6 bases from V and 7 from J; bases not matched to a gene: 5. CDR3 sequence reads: CASSSDREQPQHF. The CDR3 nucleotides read TGTGCCAGTAGCTCGGACAGGGAGCAGCCCCAGCATTTT. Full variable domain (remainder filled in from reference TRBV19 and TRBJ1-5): DGGITQSPKYLFRKEGQNVTLSCEQNLNHDAMYWYRQDPGQGLRLIYYSQIVNDFQKGDIAEGYSVSREKKESFPLTVTSAQKNPTAFYLCASSSDREQPQHFGDGTRLSIL.

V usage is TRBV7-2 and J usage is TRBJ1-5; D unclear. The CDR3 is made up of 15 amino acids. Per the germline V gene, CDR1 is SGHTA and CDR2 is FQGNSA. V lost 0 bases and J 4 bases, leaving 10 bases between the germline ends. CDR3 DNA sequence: TGTGCCAGCAGCTTAGCGGCATTAGGGAATCAGCCCCAGCATTTT. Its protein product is CASSLAALGNQPQHF.

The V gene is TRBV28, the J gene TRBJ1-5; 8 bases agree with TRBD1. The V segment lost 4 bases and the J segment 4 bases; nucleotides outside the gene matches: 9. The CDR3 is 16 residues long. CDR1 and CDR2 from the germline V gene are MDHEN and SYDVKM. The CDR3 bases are TGTGCCAGCAGTTGGGGTGACAGGGGCGAGAATCAGCCCCAGCATTTT. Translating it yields CASSWGDRGENQPQHF.